These 17 T cell receptor beta chains were all obtained from the same sample, sequenced in a study of T-cell reconstitution after alpha-beta-depleted transplantation in children. Preparation of the TCRbeta library used unique molecular identifiers. TCRdb itself ran the PCR reads through MiXCR, one entry per CDR3 protein. Counted here are 500,000 to 750,000 distinct CDR3 sequences, over 20% occurring once; the ten biggest clones make up about 35%. This specimen was PBMCs, taken before TCRalphabeta/CD19-depleted stem cell transplant. The receptor set was obtained from a boy in the first two years of life with Wiskott-Aldrich syndrome, due to receive a stem cell transplant.

The genes are TRBV7-9 and TRBJ1-1; D may be TRBD1 (5 bases). Looked up from germline, CDR1 is SEHNR and CDR2 is FQNEAQ (reference sequence). The V end was cut by 5 bases, the J end by 6 bases, with 13 bases between. This CDR3 has 13 residues. The CDR3 reads CASSITGLAEAFF. The CDR3 DNA reads as TGTGCCAGCAGCATAACAGGTTTAGCTGAAGCTTTCTTT.

This clonotype turned up a few times. This sequence joins TRBV12-3 or TRBV12-4 and TRBJ2-2; unclear D gene. Trimming cost V 7 bases and J 1 base, with 4 bases left between them. The CDR3 length is 12 residues. The CDR3 DNA is TGTGCCAGCACGCAGAACACCGGGGAGCTGTTTTTT. Protein: CASTQNTGELFF.

This rearrangement joins TRBV10-3 to TRBJ2-5, with 7 positions matching TRBD1. After removal of 6 bases from V and 5 bases from J, the junction contained 3 bases not matched to a gene. This CDR3 spans 12 amino acids. CDR1 and CDR2 (germline): ENHRY, SYGVKD. The CDR3 DNA is TGTGCCATCAGCCCCAGGGGGGAGACCCAGTACTTC. Its translation: CAISPRGETQYF.

The chain links TRBV6-1 to TRBJ2-7; 7 bases map to TRBD2. Germline lookup yields CDR1 MNHNS and CDR2 SASEGT. Unmatched junction bases numbered 10, after V lost 2 bases and J lost 3 bases. The CDR3 extends over 16 amino acids. The CDR3: CASSESEWEGYYEQYF. CDR3 coding DNA: TGTGCCAGCAGTGAATCGGAGTGGGAGGGTTACTACGAGCAGTACTTC.

In its sample, this clonotype was seen many times. Germline and junction disagree at one end, which may indicate a read error. The chain is built from TRBV7-9 and TRBJ1-2; D is unresolved. This CDR3 comprises 12 residues. The germline CDR1 and CDR2 sequences are SEHNR and FQNEAQ (reference sequence). As DNA, the CDR3 is TGTGCCAGCAGTTTAGGTGGCGGGGGCTACACCTTC. Translation: CASSLGGGGYTF.

The chain couples TRBV5-1 to TRBJ2-1, with TRBD2 identical over 12 bases. The germline gives CDR1 SGHRS, CDR2 YFSETQ. This CDR3 has 15 amino acids. Unmatched junction bases numbered 2, after V lost 6 bases and J lost 1 base. The CDR3 bases are TGCGCCAGCACCCTAGCGGGAGGGTCCTACAATGAGCAGTTCTTC. Translated, it gives CASTLAGGSYNEQFF. The full variable domain, rest sourced from reference TRBV5-1 and TRBJ2-1, is KAGVTQTPRYLIKTRGQQVTLSCSPISGHRSVSWYQQTPGQGLQFLFEYFSETQRNKGNFPGRFSGRQFSNSRSEMNVSTLELGDSALYLCASTLAGGSYNEQFFGPGTRLTVL.

V and J are TRBV29-1 and TRBJ1-1, with D possibly TRBD1 on 6 matching bases. Looked up from germline, CDR1 is SQVTM and CDR2 is ANQGSEA. Trimming removed 5 bases at V and 0 bases at J, with 7 bases between. The CDR3 is 12 amino acids. CDR3 residues: CSVTGMNTEAFF. CDR3 bases: TGCAGCGTTACAGGGATGAACACTGAAGCTTTCTTT.

V usage is TRBV5-1 and J usage is TRBJ2-3; TRBD1 matches at 9 bases. The junction had 3 bases not matched to a gene; V was cut back by 6 bases and J by 4 bases. The CDR3 consists of 13 residues. Germline-derived CDR1 and CDR2 are SGHRS and YFSETQ. CDR3 coding DNA: TGCGCCAGCAAGGGACAGGGTCCAGATACGCAGTATTTT. This codes for CASKGQGPDTQYF.

This clonotype was seen ten or more times. The rearrangement uses TRBV4-1 and TRBJ2-7, with 8 bases aligning to TRBD1. This CDR3 region has 15 residues. Germline CDR1 is MGHRA and CDR2 is YSYEKL. The V gene end was trimmed by 3 bases and the J gene end by 2 bases; junction bases not matched to a gene: 6. CDR3 residues: CASSQLQGVAYEQYF. The CDR3 DNA follows: TGCGCCAGCAGCCAGCTACAGGGGGTGGCCTACGAGCAGTACTTC.

This clonotype was counted between two and nine times. The J gene is TRBJ2-5, the V gene TRBV6-5; D call uncertain. Germline CDR1 reads MNHEY; CDR2 reads SVGAGI. Trimming removed 4 bases from V and 2 bases from J, with 20 bases in between. The length of the CDR3 is 17 residues. CDR3 coding DNA: TGTGCCAGCAGTTCCATGGGTCCTTTGGCCATACAAGAGACCCAGTACTTC. It yields the protein CASSSMGPLAIQETQYF.

The rearrangement uses TRBV5-1 and TRBJ2-3, with D perhaps TRBD1 (5 bases). Germline V CDR1 and CDR2: SGHRS, YFSETQ. V was clipped by 6 bases and J by 0 bases, with 17 bases between them. The CDR3 sequence is 16 residues long. The CDR3 spells CASKTGGHYSTDTQYF. CDR3 DNA sequence: TGCGCCAGCAAAACAGGCGGACACTATAGCACAGATACGCAGTATTTT.

This clonotype was counted a few times. The genes are TRBV5-1 and TRBJ2-3, with 10 bases lining up with TRBD2. V lost 6 bases and J lost 0; bases outside the gene matches: 7. Germline V gene lookup returns CDR1 SGHRS and CDR2 YFSETQ. The CDR3 is 16 amino acids. CDR3 nucleotides: TGCGCCAGCAACCACCGGACTAGCGGTAGCACAGATACGCAGTATTTT. It is translated as CASNHRTSGSTDTQYF.

The chain has TRBV28 and TRBJ2-1, with D perhaps TRBD1 or TRBD2 (5 bases each). Between the trimmed V and J ends, which lost 5 bases and 0 bases, there was a span of 11 bases. Germline-derived CDR1 and CDR2 are MDHEN and SYDVKM. The CDR3 extends over 15 amino acids. CDR3 residues: CASSRDHSSYNEQFF. CDR3 coding DNA: TGTGCCAGCAGTCGGGACCATTCCTCCTACAATGAGCAGTTCTTC.

CDR3 coding DNA: TGTGCCAGCCGGGGACTAGTTTACAATGAGCAGTTCTTC. This gives the protein CASRGLVYNEQFF. The chain carries TRBV21-1 and TRBJ2-1; the table's D call, TRBD2, was not checked against the DNA. TRBV21-1 is shown as a pseudogene. CDR3 length equals 13 residues.

The chain is built from TRBV27 and TRBJ2-7, with 13 bases matching TRBD2. Germline values: CDR1 MNHEY, CDR2 SMNVEV (reference sequence). Unmatched junction bases numbered 7, after V lost 6 bases and J lost 8 bases. This CDR3 is built from 14 residues. CDR3 in amino acids: CASSLLAGGPQQYF. The CDR3 DNA reads as TGTGCCAGCAGCCTACTAGCGGGAGGGCCGCAGCAGTACTTC.

The chain carries TRBV20-1 and TRBJ2-7; 8 bases are a match to TRBD1. Germline loops: CDR1 DFQATT, CDR2 SNEGSKA (reference sequence). The CDR3 covers 12 residues. The J segment lost 5 bases and the V segment lost 4 bases, leaving 4 bases of the junction unmatched. The CDR3, as DNA: TGCAGTGCTAAGGACAGGGTCCACGAGCAGTACTTC. This encodes CSAKDRVHEQYF.

V is TRBV27 and J is TRBJ2-5; 14 nucleotides align to TRBD2. The germline V gene encodes CDR1 MNHEY and CDR2 SMNVEV (reference sequence). This CDR3 has 14 residues. Losses at the gene ends were 8 bases for V and 5 bases for J; bases not matched to a gene: 4. CDR3 DNA: TGTGCCAGCCCTGGACTAGCGGGAGGCGAGACCCAGTACTTC. Encoded protein: CASPGLAGGETQYF.